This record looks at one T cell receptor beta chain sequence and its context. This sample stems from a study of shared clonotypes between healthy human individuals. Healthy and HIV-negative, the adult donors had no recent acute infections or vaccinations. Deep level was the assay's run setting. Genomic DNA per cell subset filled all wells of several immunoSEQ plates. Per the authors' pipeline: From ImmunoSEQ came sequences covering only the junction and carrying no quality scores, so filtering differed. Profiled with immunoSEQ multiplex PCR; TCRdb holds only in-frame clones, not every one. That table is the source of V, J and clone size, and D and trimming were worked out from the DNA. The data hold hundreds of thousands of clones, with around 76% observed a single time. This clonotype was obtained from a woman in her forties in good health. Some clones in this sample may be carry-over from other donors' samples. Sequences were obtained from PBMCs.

CDR3 DNA: TGTGCCAGCAGTTACTCGACAGGGGGCCCCTACGAGCAGTACTTC. Protein product: CASSYSTGGPYEQYF. The J gene is TRBJ2-7, the V gene TRBV6-5; 10 bases match TRBD1. Per the germline V gene, CDR1 is MNHEY and CDR2 is SVGAGI. Unmatched junction bases numbered 1, after V lost 0 bases and J lost 2 bases. The CDR3 sequence is 15 residues long.